This entry lists 32 T cell receptor beta chains sequenced from one sample in a study of OX40 agonist ivuxolimab in advanced cancers. Here immunoSEQ multiplex PCR was the method, and the copy in TCRdb shows in-frame clones only, minus some. The data show over 15,000 clones, about three quarters seen once. Material: CD4+ or CD8+ T cells sorted from blood, obtained in a trial of the OX40 agonist ivuxolimab. The source of these receptors is an adult with an advanced solid tumor such as melanoma, head and neck, liver or kidney cancer.

This rearrangement joins TRBV5-4 to TRBJ1-1; maybe TRBD1 (6 bases). The CDR3 is made up of 11 amino acids. Trimming stripped 2 bases from V and 8 bases from J, with 7 bases between. CDR1 is SGHNT and CDR2 is YYREEE in the germline V gene (reference sequence). The DNA of the CDR3 is TGTGCCAGCAGCTTAGGGACAGAAGCTTTCTTT. This gives the protein CASSLGTEAFF.

This chain joins TRBV2 and TRBJ2-3; a possible D gene is TRBD2 (5 bases). Trimming cost V 7 bases and J 1 base, with 15 bases left between them. This CDR3 is built from 15 residues. Germline CDR1 is SNHLY and CDR2 is FYNNEI. The CDR3 loop is CASKNSGKRTDTQYF. For the CDR3, the DNA is TGTGCCAGCAAAAATTCCGGGAAACGCACAGATACGCAGTATTTT.

V usage is TRBV30 and J usage is TRBJ1-1; D is unresolved. This CDR3 contains 9 residues. The V and J ends lost 7 bases and 7 bases respectively, with 7 bases between them. Germline CDR1 reads GTSNPN; CDR2 reads SVGIG (reference sequence). The CDR3 nucleotides are TGTGCCTTGAGAGGTGAAGCTTTCTTT. Its translation: CALRGEAFF.

By share, this clone counts as medium-sized. V usage is TRBV7-9 and J usage is TRBJ2-3; the match to TRBD1 covers 9 bases. With 4 bases clipped from V and 0 bases from J, the junction kept 5 bases outside the gene matches. The germline V gene has CDR1 SEHNR and CDR2 FQNEAQ (reference sequence). CDR3 size: 16 residues. CDR3 region: CASSSQGTGSTDTQYF. The DNA of the CDR3 is TGTGCCAGCAGCTCCCAGGGGACAGGGAGCACAGATACGCAGTATTTT.

The chain combines TRBV7-2 with TRBJ2-5; either TRBD1 or TRBD2 may supply D (6 bases each). CDR1 and CDR2 from the germline V gene are SGHTA and FQGNSA. The CDR3 runs to 15 residues. The V and J ends lost 1 base and 5 bases respectively, with 14 bases between them. CDR3 sequence reads: CASSLGGGTLETQYF. The CDR3 DNA reads TGTGCCAGCAGCTTAGGTGGCGGGACATTGGAGACCCAGTACTTC.

This rearrangement joins TRBV29-1 to TRBJ2-1; no clear D gene. The germline V and J ends were trimmed by 7 bases and 4 bases, with 8 bases remaining between them. Germline CDR1 and CDR2: SQVTM and ANQGSEA. The CDR3 totals 11 residues. The CDR3 DNA reads TGCAGCGCGCAAGGGTACAATGAGCAGTTCTTC. Translation: CSAQGYNEQFF.

There are a few counts of this clone. This chain connects TRBV4-2 to TRBJ2-1; perhaps D is TRBD1 or TRBD2 (6 bases each). V was trimmed by 8 bases and J by 6 bases, leaving 14 bases between them. Germline V gene sequence: CDR1 LGHNA, CDR2 YNFKEQ. CDR3 length equals 13 residues. This chain's CDR3 is CASGRGGINEQFF. The CDR3 bases are TGTGCCAGCGGGCGAGGGGGGATCAATGAGCAGTTCTTC.

The chain's CDR3 is CASSVRDSYEQYF. CDR3 nucleotide sequence: TGTGCCAGCAGCGTCCGGGACAGCTACGAGCAGTACTTC. The chain links TRBV13 to TRBJ2-7; TRBD1 matches at 7 bases. CDR3 length: 13 residues. With 5 bases clipped from V and 3 bases from J, the junction kept 4 bases outside the gene matches. The V gene's germline CDR1 is PRHDT and CDR2 FYEKMQ (reference sequence).

This chain connects TRBV7-6 to TRBJ2-2, with D perhaps given as TRBD1 or TRBD2 (5 bases each). V gave up 4 bases and J gave up 7 bases, with 13 bases separating them. Germline V gene sequence: CDR1 SGHVS, CDR2 FNYEAQ. The CDR3 loop spans 14 amino acids. The CDR3 region is CASSSLGRGGELFF. Written as DNA, the CDR3 is TGTGCCAGCAGCTCCCTGGGACGCGGCGGGGAGCTGTTTTTT.

The CDR3 DNA reads TGTGCCAGCTCACCGGTCGACACGCTTGAACAGCCCTTCTATGGCTACACCTTC. The encoded protein is CASSPVDTLEQPFYGYTF. The rearrangement joins TRBV18 to TRBJ1-2, with D unresolved. V was shortened by 3 bases and J by 4 bases, with 24 bases between the two germline ends. Per the germline V gene, CDR1 is KGHSH and CDR2 is LQKENI. This CDR3 is built from 18 residues.

This rearrangement joins TRBV6-5 to TRBJ2-7; D is unresolved. The germline V gene encodes CDR1 MNHEY and CDR2 SVGAGI. CDR3 length: 14 residues. Trimming shortened V by 7 bases and J by 0 bases, and 13 bases separated the two germline ends. CDR3 loop: CASIPGPNSYEQYF. The CDR3 bases are TGTGCCAGCATTCCCGGACCCAACTCCTACGAGCAGTACTTC.

This clone occurred many times. The chain employs TRBV6-1 and TRBJ2-3; 9 nucleotides agree with TRBD2. V trimming: 3 bases; J trimming: 1 base; junction bases outside the gene matches: 2. Germline V CDR1 and CDR2: MNHNS, SASEGT. CDR3 length equals 15 residues. In nucleotides, the CDR3 is TGTGCCAGCAGTGAGGTAGCGGGGGGCACAGATACGCAGTATTTT. Residues: CASSEVAGGTDTQYF.

The genes are TRBV27 and TRBJ2-3; D remains ambiguous. The CDR3 extends over 12 amino acids. CDR1 and CDR2 from the germline V gene are MNHEY and SMNVEV (reference sequence). V dropped 5 bases and J dropped 4 bases, with 7 bases sitting between them. The CDR3 sequence: CASSTDADTQYF. The CDR3 DNA sequence: TGTGCCAGCAGTACGGATGCAGATACGCAGTATTTT.

The chain employs TRBV7-3 and TRBJ1-2; 10 bases fit TRBD1. This CDR3 region has 15 residues. The V segment lost 5 bases and the J segment 3 bases; nucleotides outside the gene matches: 6. Looked up from germline, CDR1 is SGHTA and CDR2 is FQGTGA. CDR3 amino acids: CASSLEGTGDYGYTF. The CDR3 DNA is TGTGCCAGCAGCCTAGAAGGGACAGGGGACTATGGCTACACCTTC.

This chain uses TRBV29-1 with TRBJ1-2; 9 bases line up with TRBD1. In germline, CDR1 is SQVTM, CDR2 ANQGSEA. The CDR3 is 16 residues long. Trimming took 6 bases from V and 7 from J; bases not matched to a gene: 18. The CDR3 protein is CSVLGYDRGVPLGYTF. The CDR3 nucleotides are TGCAGCGTCCTAGGGTACGACAGGGGGGTCCCTCTTGGCTACACCTTC. Variable domain in full (rest from reference TRBV29-1 and TRBJ1-2): SAVISQKPSRDICQRGTSLTIQCQVDSQVTMMFWYRQQPGQSLTLIATANQGSEATYESGFVIDKFPISRPNLTFSTLTVSNMSPEDSSIYLCSVLGYDRGVPLGYTFGSGTRLTVV.

This clone was seen a few times. The chain combines TRBV6-5 with TRBJ2-1, with 8 bases identical to TRBD2. The CDR3 totals 15 residues. With 5 bases clipped from V and 7 bases from J, the junction kept 10 bases outside the gene matches. Germline V gives CDR1 MNHEY, CDR2 SVGAGI. The CDR3 nucleotides are TGTGCCAGCAGTCCTGGGACTAGTGTGAGAAATGAGCAGTTCTTC. Its protein product is CASSPGTSVRNEQFF.

CDR3 protein: CASSQGVGDEQFF. The CDR3 DNA follows: TGCGCCAGCAGCCAAGGAGTAGGGGATGAGCAGTTCTTC. The rearrangement joins TRBV4-1 to TRBJ2-1, with D possibly matching TRBD1 (5 bases). The CDR3 has 13 amino acids. Looked up from germline, CDR1 is MGHRA and CDR2 is YSYEKL. Trimming pared 1 base from V and 8 bases from J, leaving 9 bases between.

The chain has TRBV29-1 and TRBJ1-1; no firm D call. The CDR3 runs to 12 residues. The ends were cut back, 8 bases at V and 5 bases at J, with 15 bases in the middle. The germline V gene encodes CDR1 SQVTM and CDR2 ANQGSEA. In DNA, the CDR3 is TGCAGCACCCACGCGTTGGAGACTGAAGCTTTCTTT. As protein: CSTHALETEAFF.

This chain uses TRBV5-6 with TRBJ2-5; the D gene is possibly TRBD1 (7 bases). The CDR3 runs 14 residues. The germline gives CDR1 SGHDT, CDR2 YYEEEE. V was cut by 4 bases and J by 5 bases, with 15 bases left in between. CDR3 sequence reads: CASSPGAGGETQYF. CDR3 coding DNA: TGTGCCAGCAGCCCGGGGGCAGGGGGGGAGACCCAGTACTTC. Supplemented by reference TRBV5-6 and TRBJ2-5, the full variable domain reads DAGVTQSPTHLIKTRGQQVTLRCSPKSGHDTVSWYQQALGQGPQFIFQYYEEEERQRGNFPDRFSGHQFPNYSSELNVNALLLGDSALYLCASSPGAGGETQYFGPGTRLLVL.

The chain combines TRBV6-1 with TRBJ1-1, with 8 bases identical to TRBD1. The CDR3 loop spans 14 amino acids. CDR1 MNHNS and CDR2 SASEGT come from the germline V gene. J gave up 7 bases and V 1 base, and 5 bases lay outside the gene matches. The CDR3 here is CASSEGQGPGEAFF. Written as DNA, the CDR3 is TGTGCCAGCAGTGAAGGACAGGGGCCGGGTGAAGCTTTCTTT.

This clone occurred once. V is TRBV6-5 and J is TRBJ1-1, with D possibly matching TRBD1 (5 bases). CDR1 and CDR2 from the germline V gene are MNHEY and SVGAGI. This CDR3 is 13 amino acids long. The ends were cut back, 7 bases at V and 2 bases at J, with 11 bases in the middle. The CDR3 DNA reads as TGTGCCAGCACCGGGGGATTTAACACTGAAGCTTTCTTT. It is translated as CASTGGFNTEAFF.

This sequence joins TRBV10-1 and TRBJ2-2, with unresolved D. This CDR3 contains 13 residues. V was clipped by 2 bases and J by 4 bases, with 5 bases between them. The germline V gene encodes CDR1 WNHNN and CDR2 SYGVQD (reference sequence). The CDR3 nucleotides are TGCGCCAGCAGTGAGGGCCCCACCGGGGAGCTGTTTTTT. Its protein is CASSEGPTGELFF.

The chain employs TRBV28 and TRBJ2-1; D is ambiguous. The germline gives CDR1 MDHEN, CDR2 SYDVKM. Between the trimmed V and J ends, which lost 6 bases and 4 bases, there was a span of 13 bases. The CDR3 runs 14 residues. The CDR3 DNA is TGTGCCAGCAGCCCCCTAGGAATGTACAATGAGCAGTTCTTC. The encoded protein is CASSPLGMYNEQFF.

The J gene is TRBJ2-7, the V gene TRBV19; maybe TRBD1 (6 bases). The CDR3 loop spans 15 amino acids. V dropped 3 bases and J dropped 5 bases, with 17 bases sitting between them. The germline V gene encodes CDR1 LNHDA and CDR2 SQIVND (reference sequence). The CDR3 reads CASSIVGWQGNEQYF. Written as DNA, the CDR3 is TGTGCCAGTAGTATTGTTGGGTGGCAGGGGAACGAGCAGTACTTC.

This clone was counted between two and nine times. The rearrangement links TRBV7-8 to TRBJ2-7; 8 bases are a match to TRBD1. CDR3 length equals 14 residues. J was trimmed by 4 bases and V by 5 bases; bases with no gene match: 7. Germline values: CDR1 SGHVS, CDR2 FQNEAQ. CDR3 amino acids: CASSPQGAGYEQYF. CDR3 DNA sequence: TGTGCCAGCAGCCCCCAGGGGGCAGGTTACGAGCAGTACTTC.

This chain uses TRBV7-3 with TRBJ2-7; 10 nucleotides align to TRBD2. Germline CDR1 and CDR2: SGHTA and FQGTGA. The CDR3 totals 16 residues. The ends lost 3 bases at V and 2 bases at J; junction bases unmatched: 7. The CDR3 here is CASSLGVAGGTYEQYF. CDR3 nucleotide sequence: TGTGCCAGCAGCTTGGGCGTAGCGGGAGGAACCTACGAGCAGTACTTC.

The chain combines TRBV4-3 with TRBJ2-7; TRBD1 aligns across 9 bases. J gave up 4 bases and V 5 bases, and 9 bases lay outside the gene matches. This CDR3 has 15 residues. The V gene's germline CDR1 is LGHNA and CDR2 YSLEER. Here the CDR3 reads CASSLTGTGRYEQYF. For the CDR3, the DNA is TGCGCCAGCAGCTTAACCGGGACAGGGAGGTACGAGCAGTACTTC.

The chain uses TRBV9 and TRBJ1-5; no reliable D call. CDR1 SGDLS and CDR2 YYNGEE come from the germline V gene. Trimming stripped 4 bases from V and 4 bases from J, with 12 bases between. The CDR3 totals 14 residues. CDR3 sequence: CASSPQSGNQPQHF. CDR3 DNA: TGTGCCAGCAGCCCCCAGTCCGGGAATCAGCCCCAGCATTTT.

This chain uses TRBV28 with TRBJ1-1, with D uncertain. CDR1 is MDHEN, CDR2 SYDVKM, per germline. The V gene lost 3 bases and the J gene lost 0 bases, with 11 bases spanning the gap. This CDR3 has 15 residues. The CDR3 spells CASSFGPEMNTEAFF. The DNA of the CDR3 is TGTGCCAGCAGTTTTGGTCCAGAAATGAACACTGAAGCTTTCTTT.

The chain carries TRBV13 and TRBJ1-2, with a tentative D call TRBD1 (6 bases). The germline gives CDR1 PRHDT, CDR2 FYEKMQ (reference sequence). Deletions cut 5 bases from V and 6 bases from J, with 22 bases between. This CDR3 is 16 amino acids long. This CDR3 is CASSPVSMWDTDGYTF. CDR3 in DNA: TGTGCCAGCAGCCCGGTCTCCATGTGGGACACGGATGGCTACACCTTC.

This clone appeared once. The genes are TRBV19 and TRBJ2-3; the D is unclear. The CDR3 is 14 residues long. The germline V and J ends were trimmed by 6 bases and 2 bases, with 12 bases remaining between them. CDR1 is LNHDA, CDR2 SQIVND, per germline (reference sequence). The chain's CDR3 is CASSHRVNTDTQYF. The CDR3 region has the DNA TGTGCCAGTAGCCATCGGGTAAACACAGATACGCAGTATTTT.

The rearrangement joins TRBV4-3 to TRBJ1-5, with 7 bases lining up with TRBD1. This CDR3 spans 15 amino acids. J gave up 7 bases and V 5 bases, and 11 bases lay outside the gene matches. CDR1 and CDR2 (germline): LGHNA, YSLEER. The CDR3 bases are TGCGCCAGCAGCGCCACCGACAGGGATAGGCAGCCCCAGCATTTT. This sequence encodes CASSATDRDRQPQHF.